Each of the 6 T cell receptor beta chains below was sequenced from the same sample in a study of blood T cell repertoires in COVID-19. The repertoire was sequenced with immunoSEQ multiplex PCR; TCRdb's copy has only in-frame clones and lacks some. The sample yields 85,000 to 130,000 clones, roughly nine tenths seen once. Sequencing was performed on peripheral blood. Receptors originate from a man aged 55 to 70 with acute or convalescent COVID-19.

The V call is TRBV6-5, the J call TRBJ1-5, with 8 bases identical to TRBD1. The length of the CDR3 is 15 residues. Germline lookup yields CDR1 MNHEY and CDR2 SVGAGI. The trim removed 0 bases at V and 6 bases at J, leaving 4 bases unmatched. CDR3 in amino acids: CASSYSNRGGQPQHF. CDR3 nucleotides: TGTGCCAGCAGTTACTCGAACAGGGGGGGTCAGCCCCAGCATTTT.

This sequence joins TRBV3-1 (or the pseudogene TRBV3-2) and TRBJ2-7, with D possibly TRBD1 on 6 matching bases. Germline V gene sequence: CDR1 LGHDT, CDR2 YNNKEL (reference sequence). Deletions cut 0 bases from V and 2 bases from J, with 17 bases between. This CDR3 has 17 amino acids. CDR3 protein: CASSQDLPGAIPYEQYF. The DNA for the CDR3 is TGTGCCAGCAGCCAAGATCTCCCAGGGGCGATCCCCTACGAGCAGTACTTC.

The V call is TRBV19, the J call TRBJ1-1; 8 bases match TRBD1. CDR1 is LNHDA and CDR2 is SQIVND in the germline V gene (reference sequence). With V trimmed by 4 bases and J by 0 bases, 7 bases remained unmatched. The CDR3 is made up of 16 amino acids. This CDR3 is CASSTDRASLNTEAFF. The DNA for the CDR3 is TGTGCCAGTAGTACGGACAGGGCTTCCCTGAACACTGAAGCTTTCTTT.

This chain joins TRBV30 and TRBJ1-1, with a weak D call TRBD1 (5 bases). Germline lookup yields CDR1 GTSNPN and CDR2 SVGIG (reference sequence). This CDR3 region has 12 residues. This chain's CDR3 is CALGEEHTEAFF. CDR3 nucleotide sequence: TGTGCGTTAGGGGAAGAACACACTGAAGCTTTCTTT.

The chain recombines TRBV18 with TRBJ1-5, with 7 positions matching TRBD1. Germline loops: CDR1 KGHSH, CDR2 LQKENI. There are 15 residues in the CDR3. The V segment lost 5 bases and the J segment 6 bases; nucleotides outside the gene matches: 10. In DNA form, the CDR3 reads TGTGCCAGCTCAGGGGATCAGGGGGGAAGTCAGCCCCAGCATTTT. Encoded protein: CASSGDQGGSQPQHF.

The V call is TRBV12-5, the J call TRBJ1-1; 7 bases are shared with TRBD1. The trim removed 4 bases at V and 2 bases at J, leaving 4 bases unmatched. Germline CDR1 reads LGHNT; CDR2 reads FRNRAP. CDR3 length: 14 residues. The CDR3 region is CASGSGQVNTEAFF. Written as DNA, the CDR3 is TGTGCTAGTGGTTCCGGACAGGTAAACACTGAAGCTTTCTTT.